This TCR beta chain was found in a study of shared clonotypes between healthy human individuals. As to this clone: The sample carries other DNA sequences with the same CDR3.

In the original workflow: Junction-only immunoSEQ sequences carried no quality scores, so filtering differed. Libraries were prepared by immunoSEQ multiplex PCR; TCRdb keeps only in-frame clonotypes and omits some of them. The V and J calls and clone size come from that table; D and trimming were worked out from the DNA. The table shows roughly 2 million clones, with 90% to 95% occurring only once. Germline assignment: CDR1 SEHNR and CDR2 FQNEAQ (reference sequence). V was pared by 4 bases and J by 0 bases, with 10 bases between. The CDR3 runs 14 residues. This clonotype was obtained from a man between 18 and 35 years old in good health. The chain carries TRBV7-9 and TRBJ2-7; D may be TRBD1 or TRBD2 (5 bases each). The sequencing input was naive CD4+ T cells sorted from blood. Subset given: CD45RA+ positively selected. In nucleotides, the CDR3 is TGTGCCAGCAGCTCCGGGACCCACTCCTACGAGCAGTACTTC. As protein: CASSSGTHSYEQYF. The variable domain in full, completed from reference TRBV7-9 and TRBJ2-7, reads DTGVSQNPRHKITKRGQNVTFRCDPISEHNRLYWYRQTLGQGPEFLTYFQNEAQLEKSRLLSDRFSAERPKGSFSTLEIQRTEQGDSAMYLCASSSGTHSYEQYFGPGTRLTVT.